This T cell receptor (beta chain) stems from a study of control samples from healthy donors and cancer patients. Germline CDR1 is MNHEY and CDR2 is SVGEGT. V shed 0 bases and J shed 0 bases, with 14 bases lying between them. This CDR3 is 18 amino acids long. Libraries were prepared by immunoSEQ multiplex PCR; TCRdb keeps only in-frame clonotypes and omits some of them. Counted here are about 67,000 clones, around 87% occurring once; the ten biggest clones make up about 2.1%. The specimen sequenced was PBMCs. The sequence was obtained from a woman between 45 and 65 years old with head and neck cancer. The rearrangement links TRBV6-2 or TRBV6-3 to TRBJ2-2; the D is unclear. CDR3 protein: CASSYSWLRTTNTGELFF. The CDR3 bases are TGTGCCAGCAGTTACTCATGGCTGCGCACTACGAACACCGGGGAGCTGTTTTTT.